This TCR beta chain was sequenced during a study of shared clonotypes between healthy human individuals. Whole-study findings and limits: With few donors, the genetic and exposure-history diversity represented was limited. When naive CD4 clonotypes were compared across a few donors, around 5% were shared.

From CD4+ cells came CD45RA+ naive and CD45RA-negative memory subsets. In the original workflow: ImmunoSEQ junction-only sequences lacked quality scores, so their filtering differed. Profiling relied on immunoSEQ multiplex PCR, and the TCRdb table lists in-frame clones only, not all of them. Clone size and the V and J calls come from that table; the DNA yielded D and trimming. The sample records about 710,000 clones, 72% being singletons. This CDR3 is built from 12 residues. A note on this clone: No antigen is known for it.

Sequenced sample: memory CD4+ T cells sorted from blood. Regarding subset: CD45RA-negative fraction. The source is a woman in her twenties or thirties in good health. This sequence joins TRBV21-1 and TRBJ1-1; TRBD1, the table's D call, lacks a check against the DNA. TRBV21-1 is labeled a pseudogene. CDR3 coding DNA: TGTGCCAGCAGCAAAGAACAGCCTGAAGCTTTCTTT. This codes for CASSKEQPEAFF.